This is a list of T cell receptor beta chains from one sample in a study of T cell responses to AZD1222 COVID-19 vaccine. Here immunoSEQ multiplex PCR was the method, and the copy in TCRdb shows in-frame clones only, minus some. The profile covers tens of thousands of clones, with 92% appearing a single time and around 5% taken by the ten largest. The material was peripheral blood, obtained on day 0 of AZD1222 vaccination. The receptors come from an adult in good health. Each CDR3 is given without its conserved first and last residue. Each record gives: V gene, J gene, CDR3 protein.

TRBV19	TRBJ1-5	ASTSRAPPRSNQPQH
TRBV25-1	TRBJ2-7	ASGTGTGYEQY
TRBV2	TRBJ1-5	ASIPGAGDNQPQH
TRBV12-1	TRBJ2-3	ASSFLASGDASTDTQY
TRBV3-1/TRBV3-2	TRBJ2-7	ASSQGTSGVNEQY
TRBV19	TRBJ2-1	ASSMTGRARNEQF
TRBV5-1	TRBJ1-1	ASSLVGGGIPF
TRBV18	TRBJ1-1	ASSPPRGGNTEAF
TRBV30	TRBJ1-4	AWTKDRRNEKLF
TRBV5-1	TRBJ1-2	ASSLQGAGDYGYT
TRBV4-2	TRBJ2-1	ASSEGVAVYNEQF
TRBV28	TRBJ1-5	ASSLFLIENQPQH
TRBV28	TRBJ2-6	ASSFAGDGAGSGANVLT
TRBV7-3	TRBJ2-1	ASSADYNEQF
TRBV7-2	TRBJ1-2	ASSRGALRYGYT
TRBV19	TRBJ2-1	ASSPGLAGGPGNNEQF
TRBV7-9	TRBJ2-1	ASSEGANEQF
TRBV3-1/TRBV3-2	TRBJ2-5	ASKFRSQETQY
TRBV5-6	TRBJ2-7	ASSLGSSYEQY
TRBV14	TRBJ2-5	ASSLVGPQEWETQY
TRBV6-5	TRBJ1-2	ASSYRRRNYGYT
TRBV11-2	TRBJ2-3	ASSFAGADTQY
TRBV7-2	TRBJ1-1	ASSSRGGTEAF
TRBV7-3	TRBJ2-3	ASSTQGHADTQY
TRBV5-1	TRBJ2-7	ASSKGTAISYEQY
TRBV9	TRBJ1-6	ASKRGDYNSPLH
TRBV2	TRBJ1-2	ASSERESPGGYT
TRBV5-1	TRBJ2-5	ASSPRTDQETQY
TRBV7-9	TRBJ2-1	ASSLPSGTANNEQF
TRBV5-1	TRBJ2-5	ASSLVGPKETQY
TRBV18	TRBJ2-1	ASSPLDRGRNEQF
TRBV5-1	TRBJ2-1	ASRLFLAVSSYNEQF
TRBV3-1/TRBV3-2	TRBJ1-2	ASSQGARRNYGYT
TRBV19	TRBJ2-2	AGLRVDTGELF
TRBV2	TRBJ2-3	ASRDRSDTQY
TRBV24-1	TRBJ2-5	ATSDRTSGSGTQY